A single T cell receptor beta chain is shown here with its context. Its antigen is currently unknown. Profiling relied on immunoSEQ multiplex PCR, and the TCRdb table lists in-frame clones only, not all of them. The sample yields more than 150,000 clones, 94% seen once. The data originate from a study of T cell responses to AZD1222 COVID-19 vaccine. Points from the study as a whole: Only a handful of AZD1222 recipients, more than 5 in all, had baseline seropositivity. Nearly half of spike-specific TCRs reportedly target variant regions that are unmutated in the B.1.351 and B.1.1.7 variants. Vaccine-associated CD4 TCRs ranged over spike, dominating at 160-218 and 743-854. The donors showed a predominance of white British ancestry and of females, with possible underestimation of clonal diversity.

The CDR3 is made up of 21 amino acids. Germline V lookup: CDR1 KGHDR, CDR2 SFDVKD. V dropped 4 bases and J dropped 4; count of bases not matched to a gene: 24. Sequencing was performed on peripheral blood, taken 28 days after the second AZD1222 dose. V gene TRBV24-1 combines with J gene TRBJ2-5; TRBD2 agrees at 9 bases. The sequence derives from an adult who received the AZD1222 COVID-19 vaccine. Written as DNA, the CDR3 is TGTGCCACCAGTGACTTTACCTTGGACAGGTTTCTAGCGGGGCTGGGAGAGACCCAGTACTTC. Protein: CATSDFTLDRFLAGLGETQYF.